This TCR beta chain was documented in a study of T-cell memory formation after mild COVID-19. On the study more broadly: The TCR clusters were mostly specific to one donor. Broader study findings: From day 15 to 85, contracting clones were balanced between CD4 and CD8, whereas later expanders leaned toward CD4+. Pre-infection memory contained some responding clones, which suggested that cross-reactive memory had joined.

Germline values: CDR1 SQVTM, CDR2 ANQGSEA. The CDR3 loop spans 14 amino acids. Trimming left V 3 bases short and J 6 bases short, with 15 bases between. Barcoded TCR alpha and TCR beta cDNA libraries with UMIs came from 5'RACE using constant-segment primers. TCRdb fed the 5' RACE reads into MiXCR, producing one record per CDR3 protein. The data contain 200,000 to 300,000 distinct CDR3 sequences, approximately 16% of them seen just once; the ten biggest clones take up 20% to 25%. With respect to this clonotype: What it binds is unknown.

The V gene is TRBV29-1, the J gene TRBJ2-1, with D unclear. The clonotype comes from a man aged 18 to 29 who had mild COVID-19 (a few samples of this study predate the infection). Cell type and time point are not known. Input material: PBMCs or a T cell subset sorted from them (not recorded which). In DNA, the CDR3 is TGCAGCGTTGAGGGCAGGTCCCTTAGCAATGAGCAGTTCTTC. This codes for CSVEGRSLSNEQFF.